The 29 T cell receptor beta chains presented below share a single source sample, sequenced in a study of PD-1 blockade in mismatch repair-deficient tumors. The method was immunoSEQ multiplex PCR; TCRdb's version includes in-frame clones alone and lacks a portion of them. The sample holds 60,000 to 65,000 clones, around 89% seen once. This specimen was peripheral blood, taken 52 weeks after starting pembrolizumab. The receptors derive from an adult with mismatch repair-deficient cancer.

The chain employs TRBV11-1 and TRBJ2-3, with 11 bases that match TRBD2. The V segment lost 0 bases and the J segment 2 bases; nucleotides outside the gene matches: 4. Germline loops: CDR1 SGHAT, CDR2 FQDESV (reference sequence). The CDR3 covers 17 residues. The CDR3 region is CASSLASGLADTDTQYF. For the CDR3, the DNA is TGTGCCAGCAGCTTAGCCTCGGGACTAGCGGACACAGATACGCAGTATTTT. The complete variable domain, with remaining parts taken from reference TRBV11-1 and TRBJ2-3, reads EAEVAQSPRYKITEKSQAVAFWCDPISGHATLYWYRQILGQGPELLVQFQDESVVDDSQLPKDRFSAERLKGVDSTLKIQPAELGDSAMYLCASSLASGLADTDTQYFGPGTRLTVL.

This chain connects TRBV12-5 to TRBJ2-2; TRBD2 aligns across 12 bases. Losses at the gene ends were 4 bases for V and 5 bases for J; bases not matched to a gene: 17. This CDR3 is built from 20 residues. Germline CDR1 and CDR2: LGHNT and FRNRAP. DNA for the CDR3: TGTGCTAGTGGTTCCCTAGGGGACCGACTAGCGGGAGTGGATACCGGGGAGCTGTTTTTT. Translated, it gives CASGSLGDRLAGVDTGELFF.

The DNA for the CDR3 is TGTGCCAGCAGTGGGGGCCCAAACTACGAGCAGTACTTC. Translating it yields CASSGGPNYEQYF. The chain has TRBV27 and TRBJ2-7, with a weak D call TRBD1 (6 bases). Germline lookup yields CDR1 MNHEY and CDR2 SMNVEV (reference sequence). This CDR3 has 13 amino acids. V was trimmed by 5 bases and J by 3 bases, leaving 11 bases between them.

The chain recombines TRBV7-6 with TRBJ2-1, with D possibly being TRBD1 (8 bases). The V gene lost 8 bases and the J gene lost 9 bases, with 14 bases spanning the gap. This CDR3 spans 12 amino acids. In germline, CDR1 is SGHVS, CDR2 FNYEAQ. As DNA, the CDR3 is TGTGCCAGCGGGGGGGACAGGCCTGAGCAGTTCTTC. Amino acid sequence: CASGGDRPEQFF.

This chain connects TRBV29-1 to TRBJ1-2; D gene unclear. CDR3 length equals 13 residues. Trimming removed 7 bases from V and 7 bases from J, with 19 bases in between. CDR1 SQVTM and CDR2 ANQGSEA come from the germline V gene. The CDR3 DNA reads as TGCAGCGGGACGGTGAACTCCGGGAGTGGCTACACCTTC. The encoded protein is CSGTVNSGSGYTF.

The rearrangement joins TRBV15 to TRBJ2-1; D not resolved. The CDR3 is 16 amino acids. Germline-derived CDR1 and CDR2 are LNHNV and YYDKDF (reference sequence). V was pared by 1 base and J by 0 bases, with 10 bases between. The CDR3 bases are TGTGCCACCAGCAGAGGGAAGGAGAGCTCCTACAATGAGCAGTTCTTC. Encoded protein: CATSRGKESSYNEQFF.

The chain carries TRBV7-2 and TRBJ1-2; 9 bases are shared with TRBD1. The V and J ends lost 5 bases and 8 bases, in that order; junction bases with no gene match: 12. CDR1 and CDR2 (germline): SGHTA, FQGNSA. This CDR3 is 15 amino acids long. CDR3: CASSPNPRTGDGYTF. CDR3 nucleotides: TGTGCCAGCAGCCCGAACCCCCGGACAGGGGACGGCTACACCTTC.

This chain joins TRBV30 and TRBJ2-4; unclear D gene. Germline loops: CDR1 GTSNPN, CDR2 SVGIG (reference sequence). The CDR3 is made up of 13 amino acids. The germline V and J ends were trimmed by 0 bases and 8 bases, with 11 bases remaining between them. The CDR3 nucleotides read TGTGCCTGGAGTGTCGATCATCGGGACATTCAGTACTTC. This encodes CAWSVDHRDIQYF.

This chain links TRBV7-8 with TRBJ1-1, with 8 bases matching TRBD1. Germline assignment: CDR1 SGHVS and CDR2 FQNEAQ. The CDR3 contains 13 residues. The ends lost 5 bases at V and 4 bases at J; junction bases unmatched: 3. The CDR3 DNA is TGTGCCAGCAGCCTCGACAGGGGCACTGAAGCTTTCTTT. Translation gives CASSLDRGTEAFF.

This rearrangement joins TRBV28 to TRBJ1-1; TRBD1 agrees at 8 bases. CDR1 is MDHEN, CDR2 SYDVKM, per germline. The trim removed 5 bases at V and 8 bases at J, leaving 1 base unmatched. CDR3 length: 11 amino acids. CDR3 protein: CASSDRGEAFF. CDR3 DNA: TGTGCCAGCAGTGACAGGGGAGAAGCTTTCTTT.

Here the CDR3 DNA reads TGTGCCAGAAGCTCGGACACCGAATCAGCTTTCTTT. Its protein is CARSSDTESAFF. The chain is built from TRBV5-3 and TRBJ1-1, with D perhaps matching TRBD1 (5 bases). TRBV5-3 is an open reading frame, and its role is uncertain. Trimming left V 3 bases short and J 10 bases short, with 13 bases between. The CDR3 extends over 12 amino acids.

The V gene is TRBV15, the J gene TRBJ1-5, with D uncertain. There are 13 residues in the CDR3. Germline V gene sequence: CDR1 LNHNV, CDR2 YYDKDF (reference sequence). Trimming pared 8 bases from V and 2 bases from J, leaving 10 bases between. The CDR3 here is CATGLLGNQPQHF. In nucleotides, the CDR3 is TGTGCCACCGGCCTACTGGGCAATCAGCCCCAGCATTTT.

The rearrangement joins TRBV6-1 to TRBJ2-7; D not resolved. V gave up 6 bases and J gave up 2 bases, with 14 bases separating them. The germline V gene has CDR1 MNHNS and CDR2 SASEGT. The CDR3 is 14 amino acids. The CDR3 sequence: CASRLTRGAYEQYF. The CDR3 DNA is TGTGCCAGCAGACTGACTCGTGGGGCCTACGAGCAGTACTTC.

This rearrangement joins TRBV27 to TRBJ2-7; D is possibly TRBD1 (6 bases). Trimming left V 6 bases short and J 7 bases short, with 13 bases between. The CDR3 has 12 residues. Per the germline V gene, CDR1 is MNHEY and CDR2 is SMNVEV (reference sequence). The CDR3 loop reads CASRRGGREQYF. CDR3 coding DNA: TGTGCCAGCAGGAGAGGGGGTAGAGAGCAGTACTTC.

The chain employs TRBV7-8 and TRBJ2-1; 8 bases are a match to TRBD2. Per germline, CDR1 SGHVS and CDR2 FQNEAQ. This CDR3 has 14 amino acids. V dropped 7 bases and J dropped 4; count of bases not matched to a gene: 6. The CDR3 bases are TGTGCCAGCAAAGACGGGAGGGGGTACAATGAGCAGTTCTTC. This codes for CASKDGRGYNEQFF.

The gene calls are TRBV18 and TRBJ1-1; D unclear. The CDR3 totals 13 residues. The germline gives CDR1 KGHSH, CDR2 LQKENI. Between the trimmed V and J ends, which lost 3 bases and 0 bases, there was a span of 5 bases. CDR3 sequence (DNA): TGTGCCAGCTCACCGGGGTTGAACACTGAAGCTTTCTTT. Residues: CASSPGLNTEAFF.

This chain uses TRBV6-1 with TRBJ2-1; 8 positions match TRBD2. The germline V gene has CDR1 MNHNS and CDR2 SASEGT. V shed 3 bases and J 4 bases; nucleotides not matched to a gene: 11. The CDR3 length is 17 residues. The CDR3 region has the DNA TGTGCCAGCAGTGATATAAAGCGGGAGACACGATACAATGAGCAGTTCTTC. Translating gives CASSDIKRETRYNEQFF.

The gene calls are TRBV27 and TRBJ2-7, with a possible D match to TRBD2 (5 bases). Germline CDR1 is MNHEY and CDR2 is SMNVEV (reference sequence). The CDR3 runs 15 residues. V was clipped by 2 bases and J by 3 bases, with 14 bases between them. DNA for the CDR3: TGTGCCAGCAGTTTAAGTCCGGGGATCATCTACGAGCAGTACTTC. It translates to CASSLSPGIIYEQYF.

This chain connects TRBV11-3 to TRBJ2-2; 8 nucleotides agree with TRBD2. Germline CDR1 is SGHNT and CDR2 is YENEEA. CDR3 length: 19 amino acids. V shed 0 bases, J shed 3 bases, and the junction held 12 bases outside the gene matches. The CDR3 bases are TGTGCCAGCAGCTTAGATTTATTTTTTGGAGCGGGAGACACCGGGGAGCTGTTTTTT. The encoded protein is CASSLDLFFGAGDTGELFF.

This clone came up once. The chain links TRBV7-9 to TRBJ2-2; TRBD2 matches 12 bases. Germline V lookup: CDR1 SEHNR, CDR2 FQNEAQ (reference sequence). This CDR3 spans 16 amino acids. V lost 3 bases to trimming and J lost 2 bases; unmatched junction nucleotides: 1. CDR3 sequence reads: CASSLTSGRNTGELFF. The CDR3 coding sequence is TGTGCCAGCAGCTTGACTAGCGGGAGAAACACCGGGGAGCTGTTTTTT. Filled out from reference TRBV7-9 and TRBJ2-2, the complete variable domain reads DTGVSQNPRHKITKRGQNVTFRCDPISEHNRLYWYRQTLGQGPEFLTYFQNEAQLEKSRLLSDRFSAERPKGSFSTLEIQRTEQGDSAMYLCASSLTSGRNTGELFFGEGSRLTVL.

This clone was found once. This chain uses TRBV27 with TRBJ1-1, with 12 bases matching TRBD1. CDR3 length: 13 residues. J gave up 6 bases and V 7 bases, and 3 bases lay outside the gene matches. The germline V gene has CDR1 MNHEY and CDR2 SMNVEV (reference sequence). This chain's CDR3 is CASTGQGASEAFF. The CDR3 DNA follows: TGTGCCAGCACGGGACAGGGGGCCTCTGAAGCTTTCTTT.

The chain uses TRBV4-3 and TRBJ2-1; TRBD2 agrees at 7 bases. Germline lookup yields CDR1 LGHNA and CDR2 YSLEER. CDR3 length equals 18 residues. With V trimmed by 1 base and J by 5 bases, 14 bases remained unmatched. Written as DNA, the CDR3 is TGCGCCAGCAGCCAAGGTGAGCACACCCCGCTAGCGGACAATGAGCAGTTCTTC. This encodes CASSQGEHTPLADNEQFF.

In this sample, this clone turned up a few times. The chain links TRBV7-3 to TRBJ2-1; TRBD2 aligns across 9 bases. CDR1 and CDR2 (germline): SGHTA, FQGTGA. The CDR3 length is 15 residues. V was pared by 8 bases and J by 6 bases, with 11 bases of the junction left unmatched. For the CDR3, the DNA is TGTGCCAGCTCTCTATCCGGGACTAGCACCAATGAGCAGTTCTTC. This gives the protein CASSLSGTSTNEQFF. The full variable domain, with the rest looked up from reference TRBV7-3 and TRBJ2-1, is GAGVSQTPSNKVTEKGKYVELRCDPISGHTALYWYRQSLGQGPEFLIYFQGTGAADDSGLPNDRFFAVRPEGSVSTLKIQRTERGDSAVYLCASSLSGTSTNEQFFGPGTRLTVL.

This rearrangement joins TRBV4-1 to TRBJ2-1; D perhaps matches TRBD2 (6 bases). This CDR3 has 16 residues. V was cut by 3 bases and J by 3 bases, with 15 bases left in between. The germline gives CDR1 MGHRA, CDR2 YSYEKL. The chain's CDR3 is CASSHRNRGIYNEQFF. The CDR3 coding sequence is TGCGCCAGCAGCCATCGAAATCGGGGGATCTACAATGAGCAGTTCTTC.

The chain's CDR3 is CASSFGRGPYEQYF. Written as DNA, the CDR3 is TGTGCCAGCAGCTTCGGAAGGGGCCCCTACGAGCAGTACTTC. The V and J genes are TRBV11-2 and TRBJ2-7; a weak D match, TRBD1 (5 bases). Germline values: CDR1 SGHAT, CDR2 FQNNGV. The CDR3 consists of 14 residues. V shed 3 bases and J shed 2 bases, with 11 bases lying between them.

The chain combines TRBV28 with TRBJ2-2, with D unclear. V lost 3 bases to trimming and J lost 4 bases, with 12 bases between them. The V gene's germline CDR1 is MDHEN and CDR2 SYDVKM. The CDR3 extends over 15 amino acids. The chain's CDR3 is CASSLESGFTGELFF. Here the CDR3 DNA reads TGTGCCAGCAGTTTGGAGTCAGGATTCACCGGGGAGCTGTTTTTT.

The rearrangement joins TRBV7-9 to TRBJ2-3, with no clear D. This CDR3 contains 12 residues. Trimming pared 1 base from V and 5 bases from J, leaving 4 bases between. From germline, CDR1 is SEHNR and CDR2 FQNEAQ (reference sequence). In DNA form, the CDR3 reads TGTGCCAGCAGCTTAGATGGAGATACGCAGTATTTT. Its protein product is CASSLDGDTQYF.

The rearrangement joins TRBV5-6 to TRBJ2-7, with D perhaps matching TRBD2 (6 bases). V lost 5 bases, J lost 3 bases, and 15 bases lay in between. Germline-derived CDR1 and CDR2 are SGHDT and YYEEEE. CDR3 size: 14 residues. This chain's CDR3 is CASSRSGVGYEQYF. The CDR3 DNA follows: TGTGCCAGCAGTCGGTCGGGAGTGGGCTACGAGCAGTACTTC.

The rearrangement uses TRBV4-1 and TRBJ2-7; TRBD2 matches at 8 bases. CDR3 length equals 17 residues. V dropped 3 bases and J dropped 4; count of bases not matched to a gene: 14. CDR1 and CDR2 (germline): MGHRA, YSYEKL. CDR3 protein: CASSHPLSQRELYEQYF. The CDR3 coding sequence is TGCGCCAGCAGCCACCCCCTTTCCCAGCGGGAGTTATACGAGCAGTACTTC.